The clone carrying this TCR beta chain was picked up a small number of times. The data stem from a study of blood T cell repertoires in COVID-19. As for the study in general: The origin of the acute and convalescent COVID-19 samples was the United States, Italy and Spain. Nucleic acid was either cDNA or gDNA, and it came from T cells, B-cell-depleted T cells, or PBMCs.

With 2 bases clipped from V and 2 bases from J, the junction kept 1 base outside the gene matches. CDR3 length: 15 amino acids. Germline V gene lookup returns CDR1 SGHTS and CDR2 YDEGEE. In the original analysis: Amplified reference gene primers provided the basis for estimating nucleated cell counts. TCRdb's copy holds only in-frame clones and misses some; the assay was immunoSEQ multiplex PCR. D and trimming were read from the DNA, whereas the V and J calls and clone size are those reported in that table. The sample gives about 74,000 clones, approximately 80% of which show up once; around 15% is in the top ten.

The sequenced sample consisted of peripheral blood. This chain connects TRBV5-8 to TRBJ2-6; 7 bases map to TRBD1. This TCR derives from a human donor in a cohort sampled during active COVID-19. DNA of the CDR3: TGTGCCAGCAGCTTCACAGGGGCTGGGGCCAACGTCCTGACTTTC. Its protein is CASSFTGAGANVLTF.